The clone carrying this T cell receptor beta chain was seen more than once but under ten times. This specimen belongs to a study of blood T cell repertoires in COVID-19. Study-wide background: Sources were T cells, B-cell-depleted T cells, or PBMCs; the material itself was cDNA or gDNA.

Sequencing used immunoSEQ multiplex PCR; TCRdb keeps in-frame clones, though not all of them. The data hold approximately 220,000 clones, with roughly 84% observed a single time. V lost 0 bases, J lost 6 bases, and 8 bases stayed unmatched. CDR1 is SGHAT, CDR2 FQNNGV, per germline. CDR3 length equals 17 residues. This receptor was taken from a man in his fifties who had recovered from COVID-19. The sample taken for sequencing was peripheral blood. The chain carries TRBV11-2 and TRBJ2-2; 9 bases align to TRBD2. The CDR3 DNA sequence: TGTGCCAGCAGCTTAGATCTGTTAGCGGGAGAACCCGGGGAGCTGTTTTTT. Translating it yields CASSLDLLAGEPGELFF.